This TCR beta chain originates from a study of T cell changes during pregnancy in multiple sclerosis. The data were produced by immunoSEQ multiplex PCR, yet TCRdb's version contains in-frame clones alone and is incomplete. The top ten clones hold around 0.78% of a sample with over 85,000 clones, around nine tenths of them seen once. This sequence originates from a female donor in good health, enrolled as a control in a pregnancy study. This specimen consisted of peripheral blood, obtained in the second trimester of pregnancy.

The CDR3 DNA reads as TGTGCCAGCAGCGTGGGCCCGGGGAAGGACGAGCAGTACTTC. Protein sequence: CASSVGPGKDEQYF. The rearrangement links TRBV9 to TRBJ2-7; D possibly corresponds to TRBD2 (5 bases). The CDR3 has 14 residues. V was pared by 2 bases and J by 5 bases, with 14 bases between. The germline V gene encodes CDR1 SGDLS and CDR2 YYNGEE.